The 16 T cell receptor beta chains listed next were all sequenced from one sample in a study of T cell responses to AZD1222 COVID-19 vaccine. Produced via immunoSEQ multiplex PCR; TCRdb's table is partial and in-frame only. The sample lists approximately 110,000 clones, around nine tenths occurring once. The specimen was peripheral blood, collected on day 0 of AZD1222 vaccination. These receptors were obtained from an adult in good health.

A single count supports this clone. The V and J genes are TRBV30 and TRBJ1-4; weak D call: TRBD1 (5 bases). The length of the CDR3 is 14 residues. Germline V gene lookup returns CDR1 GTSNPN and CDR2 SVGIG (reference sequence). V lost 1 base and J 4 bases, leaving 10 bases between the germline ends. CDR3 protein: CAWSERGLNEKLFF. The CDR3 nucleotides are TGTGCCTGGAGTGAGAGGGGCCTTAATGAAAAACTGTTTTTT.

V is TRBV6-5 and J is TRBJ2-2; weak D call: TRBD1 (7 bases). The CDR3 contains 14 residues. Trimming left V 7 bases short and J 4 bases short, with 13 bases between. CDR1 MNHEY and CDR2 SVGAGI come from the germline V gene. The CDR3 sequence: CASTTRGATGELFF. Here the CDR3 DNA reads TGTGCCAGCACCACCAGGGGGGCCACCGGGGAGCTGTTTTTT.

This clone was detected only a few times. V and J are TRBV5-1 and TRBJ2-6; tentatively, D is TRBD1 (6 bases). V lost 0 bases and J 0 bases, leaving 19 bases between the germline ends. This CDR3 has 20 residues. Germline CDR1 is SGHRS and CDR2 is YFSETQ. The CDR3 protein is CASSLEVGGRGFSGANVLTF. The CDR3 coding sequence is TGCGCCAGCAGCTTGGAGGTGGGTGGCAGGGGCTTCTCTGGGGCCAACGTCCTGACTTTC.

This clone occurred once. Written as DNA, the CDR3 is TGTGCCAGTAGTATAAGATTTGGACAGGGCTTCAGCAGGAGCGAGACCCAGTACTTC. Translated: CASSIRFGQGFSRSETQYF. This rearrangement joins TRBV19 to TRBJ2-5, with 8 bases identical to TRBD1. V shed 2 bases and J 5 bases; nucleotides not matched to a gene: 19. The germline CDR1 and CDR2 sequences are LNHDA and SQIVND (reference sequence). The CDR3 sequence is 19 residues long.

The chain employs TRBV5-1 and TRBJ2-2; D is perhaps TRBD1 (6 bases). The germline V gene has CDR1 SGHRS and CDR2 YFSETQ. The V and J ends lost 3 bases and 6 bases respectively, with 21 bases between them. The CDR3 is 17 amino acids. CDR3 DNA sequence: TGCGCCAGCAGCTACTTTACAACAGGGATCAACGCCGGGGAGCTGTTTTTT. Its translation is CASSYFTTGINAGELFF.

The J gene is TRBJ2-4, the V gene TRBV15, with D perhaps TRBD1 (5 bases). V shed 7 bases and J shed 6 bases, with 13 bases lying between them. CDR1 and CDR2 (germline): LNHNV, YYDKDF (reference sequence). This CDR3 is 13 amino acids long. CDR3 region: CATTPRVGNIQYF. The CDR3, as DNA: TGTGCCACCACCCCCAGGGTGGGAAACATTCAGTACTTC.

The chain combines TRBV2 with TRBJ2-4; TRBD1 matches 11 bases. Germline-derived CDR1 and CDR2 are SNHLY and FYNNEI. This CDR3 has 16 residues. V was clipped by 6 bases and J by 2 bases; unmatched bases: 6. CDR3: CASSRTGGASKNIQYF. The CDR3 DNA is TGTGCCAGCAGCCGGACAGGGGGCGCCTCCAAAAACATTCAGTACTTC.

This clone showed up just once. The rearrangement uses TRBV11-2 and TRBJ1-1, with unresolved D. The germline gives CDR1 SGHAT, CDR2 FQNNGV. The CDR3 runs 14 residues. The V and J ends lost 7 bases and 5 bases respectively, with 17 bases between them. CDR3 region: CASNPGGGRTEAFF. The DNA for the CDR3 is TGTGCCAGCAACCCGGGAGGTGGGCGAACTGAAGCTTTCTTT.

V is TRBV1 and J is TRBJ2-1; the tabulated D call, TRBD2, remains unverified against the DNA. TRBV1 is a listed pseudogene. The CDR3 is made up of 19 amino acids. CDR3 amino acids: CTSSQDGGSGGRSYNEQFF. The CDR3 DNA follows: TGCACCAGCAGCCAAGATGGGGGTAGCGGGGGGCGGTCCTACAATGAGCAGTTCTTC.

The chain recombines TRBV7-9 with TRBJ2-5; perhaps TRBD1 as D (6 bases). The CDR3 covers 14 residues. In germline, CDR1 is SEHNR, CDR2 FQNEAQ (reference sequence). The V and J ends lost 5 bases and 4 bases respectively, with 14 bases between them. CDR3 protein: CASSRPTGRETQYF. The CDR3 DNA sequence: TGTGCCAGCAGCCGACCCACAGGGAGAGAGACCCAGTACTTC. Variable domain in full (rest from reference TRBV7-9 and TRBJ2-5): DTGVSQNPRHKITKRGQNVTFRCDPISEHNRLYWYRQTLGQGPEFLTYFQNEAQLEKSRLLSDRFSAERPKGSFSTLEIQRTEQGDSAMYLCASSRPTGRETQYFGPGTRLLVL.

The J gene is TRBJ1-1, the V gene TRBV15; D unresolved. Germline lookup yields CDR1 LNHNV and CDR2 YYDKDF (reference sequence). Trimming took off 3 bases at V and 0 bases at J, with 5 bases between the two ends. CDR3 length: 13 amino acids. The CDR3 sequence is CATSRGMNTEAFF. CDR3 sequence (DNA): TGTGCCACCAGCAGGGGGATGAACACTGAAGCTTTCTTT.

The chain carries TRBV19 and TRBJ1-2, with D perhaps matching TRBD1 (6 bases). V gave up 0 bases and J gave up 8 bases, with 10 bases separating them. Germline values: CDR1 LNHDA, CDR2 SQIVND (reference sequence). The CDR3 runs 13 residues. The CDR3 DNA reads TGTGCCAGTAGTATAGAGCGACAGGACGGCTACACCTTC. Its translation: CASSIERQDGYTF.

The chain employs TRBV28 and TRBJ1-6; TRBD1 might be the D (5 bases). Germline loops: CDR1 MDHEN, CDR2 SYDVKM. The CDR3 sequence is 13 residues long. The germline V and J ends were trimmed by 11 bases and 7 bases, with 15 bases remaining between them. CDR3 region: CASLRWGNSPLHF. The CDR3 nucleotides are TGTGCCTCCCTGCGGTGGGGCAATTCACCCCTCCACTTT.

V and J are TRBV5-1 and TRBJ1-1; D perhaps matches TRBD1 (5 bases). This CDR3 region has 14 residues. Germline V lookup: CDR1 SGHRS, CDR2 YFSETQ. V lost 2 bases and J 5 bases, leaving 13 bases between the germline ends. The CDR3 loop is CASSLGAVGTEAFF. Written as DNA, the CDR3 is TGCGCCAGCAGCTTAGGGGCTGTGGGTACTGAAGCTTTCTTT.

V usage is TRBV7-3 and J usage is TRBJ1-1, with D unresolved. The CDR3 covers 13 residues. CDR1 and CDR2 from the germline V gene are SGHTA and FQGTGA. Between the trimmed V and J ends, which lost 1 base and 1 base, there was a span of 4 bases. CDR3 nucleotides: TGTGCCAGCAGCTTAAGGGAGAACACTGAAGCTTTCTTT. It specifies CASSLRENTEAFF.

The chain recombines TRBV2 with TRBJ2-3; maybe TRBD1 (6 bases). V gave up 8 bases and J gave up 4 bases, with 19 bases separating them. There are 15 residues in the CDR3. The germline V gene encodes CDR1 SNHLY and CDR2 FYNNEI. The CDR3 DNA sequence: TGTGCCAGCGGTAGAGACAGGACGAACGCAGATACGCAGTATTTT. Its protein is CASGRDRTNADTQYF.